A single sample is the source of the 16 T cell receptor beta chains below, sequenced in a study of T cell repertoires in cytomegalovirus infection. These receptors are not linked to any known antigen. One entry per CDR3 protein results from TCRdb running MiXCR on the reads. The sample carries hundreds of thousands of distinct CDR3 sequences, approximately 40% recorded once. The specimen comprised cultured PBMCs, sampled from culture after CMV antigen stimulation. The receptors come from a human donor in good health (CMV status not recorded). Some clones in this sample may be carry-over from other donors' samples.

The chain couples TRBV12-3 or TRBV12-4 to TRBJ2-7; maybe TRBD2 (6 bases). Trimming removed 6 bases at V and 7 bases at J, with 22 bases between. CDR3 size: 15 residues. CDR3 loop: CASSPLGGSLGEQYF. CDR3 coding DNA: TGTGCCAGCAGCCCCCTCGGAGGGTCCCTAGGTGAGCAGTACTTC.

This chain's CDR3 is CASSPDRVLYELFF. The CDR3 DNA reads TGTGCCAGCTCTCCAGACAGGGTCCTCTACGAGCTGTTTTTT. V usage is TRBV18 and J usage is TRBJ2-2; TRBD1 agrees at 7 bases. The CDR3 runs to 14 residues. Germline V CDR1 and CDR2: KGHSH, LQKENI. V gave up 6 bases and J gave up 11 bases; unmatched junction bases: 12.

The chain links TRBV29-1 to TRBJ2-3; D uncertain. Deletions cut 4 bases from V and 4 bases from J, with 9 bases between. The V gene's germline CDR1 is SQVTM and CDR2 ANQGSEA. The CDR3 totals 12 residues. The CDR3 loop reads CSVGGDPDTQYF. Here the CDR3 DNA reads TGCAGCGTTGGTGGAGATCCAGATACGCAGTATTTT.

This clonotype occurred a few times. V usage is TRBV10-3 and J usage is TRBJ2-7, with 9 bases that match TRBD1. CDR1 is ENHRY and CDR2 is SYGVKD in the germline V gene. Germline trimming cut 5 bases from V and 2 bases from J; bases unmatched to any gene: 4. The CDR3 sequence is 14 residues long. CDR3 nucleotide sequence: TGTGCCATCAGTATCGGGACAGGGCCCTACGAGCAGTACTTC. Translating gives CAISIGTGPYEQYF.

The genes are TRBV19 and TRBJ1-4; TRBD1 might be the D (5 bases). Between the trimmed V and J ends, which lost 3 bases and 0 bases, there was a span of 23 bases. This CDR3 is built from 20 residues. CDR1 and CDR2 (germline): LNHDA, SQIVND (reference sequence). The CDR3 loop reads CASSMTGRTGGITTNEKLFF. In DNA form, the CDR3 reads TGTGCCAGTAGTATGACTGGGCGGACGGGGGGGATTACAACTAATGAAAAACTGTTTTTT. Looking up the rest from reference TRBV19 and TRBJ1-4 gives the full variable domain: DGGITQSPKYLFRKEGQNVTLSCEQNLNHDAMYWYRQDPGQGLRLIYYSQIVNDFQKGDIAEGYSVSREKKESFPLTVTSAQKNPTAFYLCASSMTGRTGGITTNEKLFFGSGTQLSVL.

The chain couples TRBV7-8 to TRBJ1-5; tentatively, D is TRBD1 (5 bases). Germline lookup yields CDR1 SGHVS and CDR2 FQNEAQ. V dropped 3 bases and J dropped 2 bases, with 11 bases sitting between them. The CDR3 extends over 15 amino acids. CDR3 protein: CASSFTGSRNQPQHF. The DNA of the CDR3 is TGTGCCAGCAGCTTTACAGGATCCCGCAATCAGCCCCAGCATTTT.

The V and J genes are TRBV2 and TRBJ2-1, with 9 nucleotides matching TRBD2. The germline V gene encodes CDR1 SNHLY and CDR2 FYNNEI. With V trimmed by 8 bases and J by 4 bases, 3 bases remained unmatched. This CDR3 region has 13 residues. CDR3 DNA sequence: TGTGCCAGCCTTACTAGCGGGTACAATGAGCAGTTCTTC. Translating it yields CASLTSGYNEQFF.

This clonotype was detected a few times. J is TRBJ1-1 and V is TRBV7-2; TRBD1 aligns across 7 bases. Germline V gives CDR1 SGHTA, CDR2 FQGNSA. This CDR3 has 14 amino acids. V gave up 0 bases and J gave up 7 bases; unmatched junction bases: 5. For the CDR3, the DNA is TGTGCCAGCAGCTTAGCGATCGGACAGGTTGAAGCTTTCTTT. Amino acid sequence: CASSLAIGQVEAFF. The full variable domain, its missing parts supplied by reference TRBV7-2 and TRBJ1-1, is GAGVSQSPSNKVTEKGKDVELRCDPISGHTALYWYRQSLGQGLEFLIYFQGNSAPDKSGLPSDRFSAERTGGSVSTLTIQRTQQEDSAVYLCASSLAIGQVEAFFGQGTRLTVV.

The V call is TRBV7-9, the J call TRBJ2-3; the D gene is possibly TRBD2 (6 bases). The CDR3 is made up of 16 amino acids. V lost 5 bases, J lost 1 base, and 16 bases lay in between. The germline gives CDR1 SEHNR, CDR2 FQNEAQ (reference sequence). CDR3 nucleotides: TGTGCCAGCAGCCCGAGACTAGTGGAGGGCACAGATACGCAGTATTTT. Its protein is CASSPRLVEGTDTQYF.

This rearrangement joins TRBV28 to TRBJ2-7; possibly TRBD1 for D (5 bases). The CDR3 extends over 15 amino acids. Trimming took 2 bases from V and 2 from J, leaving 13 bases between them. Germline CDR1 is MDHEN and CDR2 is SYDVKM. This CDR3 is CASSLPDAGPYEQYF. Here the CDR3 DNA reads TGTGCCAGCAGTTTACCCGATGCAGGGCCCTACGAGCAGTACTTC. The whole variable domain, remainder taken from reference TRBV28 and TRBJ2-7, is DVKVTQSSRYLVKRTGEKVFLECVQDMDHENMFWYRQDPGLGLRLIYFSYDVKMKEKGDIPEGYSVSREKKERFSLILESASTNQTSMYLCASSLPDAGPYEQYFGPGTRLTVT.

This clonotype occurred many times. CDR3 region: CASSLGAGGILAYEQYF. The CDR3 DNA reads TGTGCCAGCAGCTTAGGAGCGGGGGGGATCCTCGCCTACGAGCAGTACTTC. The chain has TRBV7-2 and TRBJ2-7; 10 nucleotides agree with TRBD2. With 1 base clipped from V and 2 bases from J, the junction kept 8 bases outside the gene matches. Germline V lookup: CDR1 SGHTA, CDR2 FQGNSA. The CDR3 is 17 amino acids.

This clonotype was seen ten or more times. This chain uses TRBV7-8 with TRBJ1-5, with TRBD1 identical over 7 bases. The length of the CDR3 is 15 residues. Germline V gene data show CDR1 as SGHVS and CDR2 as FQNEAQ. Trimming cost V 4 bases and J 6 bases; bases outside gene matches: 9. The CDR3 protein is CASSWRGTVAQPQHF. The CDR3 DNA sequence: TGTGCCAGCAGCTGGAGGGGGACAGTGGCTCAGCCCCAGCATTTT.

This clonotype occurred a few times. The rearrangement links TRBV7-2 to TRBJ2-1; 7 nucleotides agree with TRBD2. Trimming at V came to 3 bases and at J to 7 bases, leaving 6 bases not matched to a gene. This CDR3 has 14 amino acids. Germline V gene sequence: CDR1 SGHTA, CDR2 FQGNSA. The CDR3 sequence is CASSFAAGTNEQFF. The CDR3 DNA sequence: TGTGCCAGCAGCTTCGCAGCGGGGACGAATGAGCAGTTCTTC.

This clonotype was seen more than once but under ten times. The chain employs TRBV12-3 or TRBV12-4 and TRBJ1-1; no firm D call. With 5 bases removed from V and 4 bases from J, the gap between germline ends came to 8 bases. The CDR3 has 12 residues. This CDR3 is CASSPGTTEAFF. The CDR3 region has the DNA TGTGCCAGCAGTCCGGGCACCACTGAAGCTTTCTTT.

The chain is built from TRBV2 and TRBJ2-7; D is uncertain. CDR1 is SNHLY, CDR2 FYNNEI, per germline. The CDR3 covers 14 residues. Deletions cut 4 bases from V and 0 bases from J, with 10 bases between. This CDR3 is CASSGARYSYEQYF. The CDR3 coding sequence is TGTGCCAGCAGTGGGGCTAGATACTCCTACGAGCAGTACTTC.

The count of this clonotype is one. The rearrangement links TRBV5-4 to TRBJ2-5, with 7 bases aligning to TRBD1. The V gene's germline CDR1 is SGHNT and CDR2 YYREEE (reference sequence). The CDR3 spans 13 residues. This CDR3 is CAERGQGEETQYF. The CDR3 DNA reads TGTGCTGAAAGGGGGCAGGGGGAAGAGACCCAGTACTTC.